This entry features one T cell receptor (beta chain) sequence. The data belong to a study of shared clonotypes between healthy human individuals. Study summary: Per-donor plates numbered three CD4 naive, three CD4 memory, two CD8 naive and one CD8 memory.

The CDR3 sequence is 15 residues long. CDR1 SGHTA and CDR2 FQGNSA come from the germline V gene. Trimming took 1 base from V and 0 from J, leaving 7 bases between them. Using roughly 180 ng DNA, 25,000 to 35,000 T cell genomes, the sorted-subset replicate PCRs were run. Only in-frame clones appear in the TCRdb table, and some are missing; sequencing was by immunoSEQ multiplex PCR. Of 2,500,000 or so clones detected, around 94% appear once; the ten largest clones hold over 0.12%. This TCR came from a man between 18 and 35 years old in good health. V is TRBV7-2 and J is TRBJ2-4, with a weak D call TRBD2 (5 bases). Sequenced: naive CD4+ T cells sorted from blood. The subset denotes: CD45RA+ positively selected. The CDR3 DNA is TGTGCCAGCAGCTTAGGGGCGGGAGCCAAAAACATTCAGTACTTC. It translates to CASSLGAGAKNIQYF.